This T cell receptor beta chain was retrieved from a study of T cells in Graves' hyperthyroidism and ophthalmopathy. Study-wide results and limits: In the blood, most expanded thyroid clonotypes above 0.001 appeared as well.

This clonotype was seen many times. Its target is unknown. There were TCR beta CDR3 regions amplified from RNA transcripts. Using the HTBI primer set, a first-round RT-PCR was run on the TCR CDR3. One entry per CDR3 protein, called by TCRdb with MiXCR from the multiplex PCR reads. This table has fewer than 250,000 distinct CDR3 sequences, approximately 23% appearing once. Exclusion criteria comprised uncontrolled infection, other autoimmune disease, pregnancy or lactation. The authors obtained PBMCs from 10 ml of fresh peripheral blood. This TCR was recovered from a woman in her thirties or forties with Graves' ophthalmopathy. The source material was blood.

Here the CDR3 reads CASRLRTGPSSDGNQPQHF. DNA of the CDR3: TGTGCCAGCAGGCTCAGGACAGGGCCCTCATCGGATGGCAATCAGCCCCAGCATTTT. This rearrangement joins TRBV27 to TRBJ1-5; TRBD1 matches 8 bases. Germline lookup yields CDR1 MNHEY and CDR2 SMNVEV (reference sequence). There are 19 residues in the CDR3. With 6 bases clipped from V and 2 bases from J, the junction kept 18 bases outside the gene matches.